Listed here are 23 T cell receptor beta chains from one sample, sequenced in a study of blood T cell repertoires in COVID-19. The repertoire was sequenced with immunoSEQ multiplex PCR; TCRdb's copy has only in-frame clones and lacks some. The table includes 80,000 to 95,000 clones, 75% to 90% detected once. The specimen was peripheral blood. These receptors were collected from a woman in her 70s with acute or convalescent COVID-19.

About this clone itself: Germline is not matched at one junction end, which may reflect a read error. J is TRBJ1-1 and V is TRBV19, with D maybe TRBD1 (6 bases). Per germline, CDR1 LNHDA and CDR2 SQIVND (reference sequence). The CDR3 length is 12 residues. Here the CDR3 reads CASSDRDTEAFF. The CDR3 coding sequence is TGTGCCAGTAGTGACCGGGACACGGAAGCTTTCTTT.

The chain employs TRBV19 and TRBJ2-7; 10 nucleotides line up with TRBD1. After removal of 4 bases from V and 2 bases from J, the junction contained 5 bases not matched to a gene. Germline V gene lookup returns CDR1 LNHDA and CDR2 SQIVND (reference sequence). CDR3 length equals 15 residues. The DNA of the CDR3 is TGTGCCAGTAGTACTACGGGACAGGGGACCTACGAGCAGTACTTC. It encodes CASSTTGQGTYEQYF. Looking up the rest from reference TRBV19 and TRBJ2-7 gives the full variable domain: DGGITQSPKYLFRKEGQNVTLSCEQNLNHDAMYWYRQDPGQGLRLIYYSQIVNDFQKGDIAEGYSVSREKKESFPLTVTSAQKNPTAFYLCASSTTGQGTYEQYFGPGTRLTVT.

This chain uses TRBV18 with TRBJ2-7; D is undetermined. This CDR3 has 15 residues. Germline CDR1 KGHSH, CDR2 LQKENI. The V end lost 1 base, the J end lost 3 bases, and 13 bases lay between the germline ends. CDR3: CASSPRLIEDYEQYF. In DNA, the CDR3 is TGTGCCAGCTCACCACGTTTAATTGAGGACTACGAGCAGTACTTC.

This chain connects TRBV18 to TRBJ1-1; the D gene is possibly TRBD1 (5 bases). V gave up 3 bases and J gave up 2 bases, with 10 bases separating them. The CDR3 runs to 14 residues. CDR1 is KGHSH, CDR2 LQKENI, per germline. The CDR3 DNA reads as TGTGCCAGCTCACCTAGACAGCCAAACACTGAAGCTTTCTTT. It yields the protein CASSPRQPNTEAFF.

The V and J genes are TRBV5-6 and TRBJ2-3; tentative D call: TRBD1 (6 bases). This CDR3 spans 15 amino acids. The V and J ends lost 4 bases and 2 bases respectively, with 14 bases between them. The germline V gene encodes CDR1 SGHDT and CDR2 YYEEEE. The CDR3 is CASSPTGWDTDTQYF. The CDR3 DNA sequence: TGTGCCAGCAGCCCGACAGGCTGGGACACAGATACGCAGTATTTT.

This clone was seen only once. The J gene is TRBJ2-5, the V gene TRBV24-1; D is perhaps TRBD2 (6 bases). The ends were cut back, 6 bases at V and 4 bases at J, with 11 bases in the middle. Germline CDR1 reads KGHDR; CDR2 reads SFDVKD. The CDR3 loop spans 13 amino acids. CDR3 sequence (DNA): TGTGCCACCAGTCGGCACGGGGGAGAGACCCAGTACTTC. As protein: CATSRHGGETQYF.

The chain recombines TRBV10-1 with TRBJ2-1; D is undetermined. V was pared by 6 bases and J by 3 bases, with 12 bases between. The length of the CDR3 is 14 residues. Looked up from germline, CDR1 is WNHNN and CDR2 is SYGVQD (reference sequence). The CDR3 region is CASSNDSYYNEQFF. The CDR3 region has the DNA TGCGCCAGCAGCAATGACTCCTACTACAATGAGCAGTTCTTC.

The CDR3 DNA follows: TGTGCCAGCAGTTACTCGGGCAGCCCTACCGGGGAGCTGTTTTTT. Residues: CASSYSGSPTGELFF. The chain couples TRBV6-5 to TRBJ2-2; unclear D gene. Germline V gene sequence: CDR1 MNHEY, CDR2 SVGAGI. This CDR3 is built from 15 residues. Trimming stripped 0 bases from V and 5 bases from J, with 10 bases between.

The J gene is TRBJ1-6, the V gene TRBV5-1; weak D call: TRBD1 (5 bases). Germline values: CDR1 SGHRS, CDR2 YFSETQ. The CDR3 loop spans 12 amino acids. The CDR3 DNA reads as TGCGCTTCGGGGGACGGGAATTCACCCCTCCACTTT. Protein: CASGDGNSPLHF.

V and J are TRBV5-8 and TRBJ1-1; possible D gene TRBD1, 6 bases. This CDR3 has 15 residues. Between the trimmed V and J ends, which lost 2 bases and 6 bases, there was a span of 17 bases. Germline CDR1 is SGHTS and CDR2 is YDEGEE. The CDR3, as DNA: TGTGCCAGCAGCTTCTGGGCAGGGGTGGTCGCTGAAGCTTTCTTT. It encodes CASSFWAGVVAEAFF.

V gene TRBV28 combines with J gene TRBJ1-4; D may be TRBD1 (6 bases). Germline CDR1 and CDR2: MDHEN and SYDVKM. V gave up 6 bases and J gave up 7 bases, with 15 bases separating them. CDR3 length: 14 residues. The CDR3 region is CASRLQGPGEKLFF. The CDR3 DNA reads TGTGCCAGCAGACTACAGGGTCCGGGTGAAAAACTGTTTTTT.

The chain links TRBV6-5 to TRBJ1-3; D gene unclear. V lost 2 bases to trimming and J lost 2 bases, with 10 bases between them. This CDR3 contains 15 residues. Germline CDR1 MNHEY, CDR2 SVGAGI. Here the CDR3 DNA reads TGTGCCAGCAGTTACCAAGGCGGGGCTGGAAACACCATATATTTT. This translates into CASSYQGGAGNTIYF.

The DNA of the CDR3 is TGTGCCAGCAGTGAACCTGACAGGAACTATGGCTACACCTTC. Its translation is CASSEPDRNYGYTF. The genes are TRBV6-1 and TRBJ1-2, with D possibly TRBD1 on 6 matching bases. The CDR3 loop spans 14 amino acids. V was clipped by 2 bases and J by 2 bases, with 9 bases between them. Germline CDR1 and CDR2: MNHNS and SASEGT.

The chain links TRBV2 to TRBJ2-3; TRBD2 is a possible D gene (6 bases). The length of the CDR3 is 15 residues. Germline V gene lookup returns CDR1 SNHLY and CDR2 FYNNEI. The V and J ends lost 6 bases and 6 bases respectively, with 19 bases between them. The CDR3 region has the DNA TGTGCCAGCAGGGGATCCGGGCGGGGAGGCGATACGCAGTATTTT. Its translation: CASRGSGRGGDTQYF.

In this sample, this clone turned up once. The chain employs TRBV28 and TRBJ1-6, with TRBD1 identical over 8 bases. With 6 bases clipped from V and 14 bases from J, the junction kept 9 bases outside the gene matches. Germline V gene data show CDR1 as MDHEN and CDR2 as SYDVKM. CDR3 length: 13 amino acids. The CDR3 DNA follows: TGTGCCAGCAGCACAGGGGGGGTCATGGCCCTCCACTTT. It encodes CASSTGGVMALHF.

The chain combines TRBV20-1 with TRBJ2-5; 9 positions agree with TRBD2. Germline CDR1 reads DFQATT; CDR2 reads SNEGSKA (reference sequence). The CDR3 extends over 15 amino acids. Germline trimming cut 3 bases from V and 1 base from J; bases unmatched to any gene: 6. The CDR3 region has the DNA TGCAGTGCTAGTGGGCTAGCGGGAACCCAAGAGACCCAGTACTTC. This gives the protein CSASGLAGTQETQYF.

The rearrangement joins TRBV5-1 to TRBJ2-7, with 9 bases aligning to TRBD2. The CDR3 is 13 amino acids. V was pared by 4 bases and J by 3 bases, with 2 bases of the junction left unmatched. CDR1 and CDR2 from the germline V gene are SGHRS and YFSETQ. CDR3 sequence: CASSRTSDYEQYF. CDR3 DNA: TGCGCCAGCAGCCGGACTAGCGACTACGAGCAGTACTTC.

The CDR3 protein is CSVRQGRTEAFF. In DNA form, the CDR3 reads TGCAGCGTCCGACAGGGACGCACTGAAGCTTTCTTT. The rearrangement joins TRBV29-1 to TRBJ1-1; the match to TRBD1 covers 7 bases. The trim removed 6 bases at V and 4 bases at J, leaving 5 bases unmatched. Germline V gene data show CDR1 as SQVTM and CDR2 as ANQGSEA. This CDR3 is built from 12 residues.

The V and J genes are TRBV2 and TRBJ2-2; TRBD2 matches 15 bases. Per germline, CDR1 SNHLY and CDR2 FYNNEI. The CDR3 sequence is 17 residues long. The V gene end was trimmed by 6 bases and the J gene end by 2 bases; junction bases not matched to a gene: 4. The CDR3 protein is CASRGLAGGTNTGELFF. The CDR3 DNA is TGTGCCAGCAGGGGACTAGCGGGGGGAACCAACACCGGGGAGCTGTTTTTT.

The CDR3 reads CASSYSGGDGYTF. The CDR3 DNA reads TGTGCCAGCAGTTACTCGGGGGGTGATGGCTACACCTTC. The genes are TRBV6-2 or TRBV6-3 and TRBJ1-2; D is possibly TRBD1 (5 bases). Germline lookup yields CDR1 MNHEY and CDR2 SVGEGT. The CDR3 runs to 13 residues. Trimming took off 0 bases at V and 6 bases at J, with 8 bases between the two ends.

This clone appeared a single time. The chain carries TRBV19 and TRBJ2-3; 9 nucleotides align to TRBD2. Germline V lookup: CDR1 LNHDA, CDR2 SQIVND (reference sequence). This CDR3 has 14 amino acids. V was pared by 7 bases and J by 0 bases, with 2 bases of the junction left unmatched. In nucleotides, the CDR3 is TGTGCCAGTAAAACTAGCGGGAGCACAGATACGCAGTATTTT. Residues: CASKTSGSTDTQYF.

V gene TRBV28 combines with J gene TRBJ1-5; maybe TRBD1 (5 bases). Germline assignment: CDR1 MDHEN and CDR2 SYDVKM. Trimming shortened V by 6 bases and J by 8 bases, and 17 bases separated the two germline ends. The CDR3 runs to 14 residues. This chain's CDR3 is CASSSGEGVKPQHF. The CDR3 DNA sequence: TGTGCCAGCAGCTCGGGGGAAGGGGTGAAGCCCCAGCATTTT.

This chain joins TRBV21-1 and TRBJ2-1; no check of the table's D call, TRBD2, against the DNA was made. TRBV21-1 is assigned pseudogene status. The CDR3 totals 16 residues. The CDR3, as DNA: TGTGCCAGCAGCCCTTCCGGCGGCGGCTCCTACAATGAGCAGTTCTTC. It yields the protein CASSPSGGGSYNEQFF.